This TCR beta chain was sequenced during a study of T cells in Graves' hyperthyroidism and ophthalmopathy. Recently diagnosed hyperthyroidism of less than 2 months' duration affected patients aged 18 to 65. Trimming took 5 bases from V and 3 from J, leaving 19 bases between them. The germline V gene has CDR1 SEHNR and CDR2 FQNEAQ (reference sequence). The CDR3 loop spans 16 amino acids. The CDR3 regions of TCR beta were amplified from RNA transcripts. The TCR CDR3 was amplified in a first-round RT-PCR using the HTBI primer set. TCRdb re-called the multiplex PCR reads through MiXCR, storing one row per CDR3 protein. The sample records around 350,000 distinct CDR3 sequences, more than 15% being singletons.

The genes are TRBV7-9 and TRBJ1-2; D ambiguous. The TCR sequence derives from a young woman with Graves' hyperthyroidism that later progressed to Graves' ophthalmopathy. The sample comprised blood. CDR3 nucleotide sequence: TGTGCCAGCAGCCCGCCTCTGAGACTAGTGGACTATGGCTACACCTTC. Amino acids: CASSPPLRLVDYGYTF.